Listed below are T cell receptor beta chains from one sample, sequenced in a study of CD8 T cells in Susac syndrome. MiXCR, run by TCRdb on the immunoSEQ multiplex PCR reads, gives a single entry per CDR3 protein. Of under 200,000 distinct CDR3 sequences in the sample, 95% were seen once. Sequencing used CD4+ T cells from PBMCs. All receptors derive from a human donor with Susac syndrome. CDR3s include the opening cysteine and the closing phenylalanine or tryptophan. Each record gives: clone size, D gene, V gene, J gene, CDR3 protein, CDR3 DNA. D genes are given only for firm matches. The size of a clone is reported for some rows only, either as once, few or many, or as a class for expanded clones.

clone_size: NA; d_call: NA; v_call: TRBV6-5; j_call: TRBJ2-3; cdr3_aa: CASGRRLTDTQYF; cdr3_nt: TGTGCCAGCGGTAGACGGCTTACAGATACGCAGTATTTT
clone_size: NA; d_call: TRBD1; v_call: TRBV12-3/TRBV12-4; j_call: TRBJ2-5; cdr3_aa: CASRPQGIQETQYF; cdr3_nt: TGTGCCAGCAGACCACAGGGGATCCAAGAGACCCAGTACTTC
clone_size: NA; d_call: NA; v_call: TRBV6-2/TRBV6-3; j_call: TRBJ2-7; cdr3_aa: CAIRGDRGTYEQYF; cdr3_nt: TGTGCCATCCGGGGGGACAGAGGGACCTACGAGCAGTACTTC
clone_size: NA; d_call: NA; v_call: TRBV4-1; j_call: TRBJ1-6; cdr3_aa: CASSQDPGRPLHF; cdr3_nt: TGCGCCAGCAGCCAAGATCCAGGGAGGCCCCTCCACTTT
clone_size: NA; d_call: TRBD1; v_call: TRBV4-1; j_call: TRBJ2-6; cdr3_aa: CASSQERDSSSGANVLTF; cdr3_nt: TGCGCCAGCAGCCAAGAGAGGGACAGCTCCTCTGGGGCCAACGTCCTGACTTTC
clone_size: once; d_call: NA; v_call: TRBV19; j_call: TRBJ1-1; cdr3_aa: CASSPPLTTEAFF; cdr3_nt: TGTGCCAGTAGTCCTCCTCTAACCACTGAAGCTTTCTTT
clone_size: NA; d_call: TRBD1; v_call: TRBV19; j_call: TRBJ1-2; cdr3_aa: CASSPWTGGNYGYTF; cdr3_nt: TGTGCCAGTAGTCCCTGGACAGGGGGCAACTATGGCTACACCTTC
clone_size: NA; d_call: TRBD1; v_call: TRBV12-3/TRBV12-4; j_call: TRBJ2-6; cdr3_aa: CASSRIAGTGASGANVLTF; cdr3_nt: TGTGCCAGCAGTCGCATTGCCGGGACAGGAGCCTCTGGGGCCAACGTCCTGACTTTC
clone_size: NA; d_call: NA; v_call: TRBV4-2; j_call: TRBJ2-6; cdr3_aa: CASSQDRLGANVLTF; cdr3_nt: TGTGCCAGCAGCCAAGATCGTCTAGGGGCCAACGTCCTGACTTTC
clone_size: once; d_call: NA; v_call: TRBV9; j_call: TRBJ2-5; cdr3_aa: CASSSTMGRETQYF; cdr3_nt: TGTGCCAGCAGCTCGACTATGGGGAGGGAGACCCAGTACTTC
clone_size: NA; d_call: NA; v_call: TRBV7-9; j_call: TRBJ1-6; cdr3_aa: CASSETRGIYSPLHF; cdr3_nt: TGTGCCAGCAGCGAGACAAGGGGCATATATTCACCCCTCCACTTT
clone_size: NA; d_call: NA; v_call: TRBV28; j_call: TRBJ1-1; cdr3_aa: CASSLVGGKLHTEAFF; cdr3_nt: TGTGCCAGCAGTTTAGTAGGGGGTAAACTCCACACTGAAGCTTTCTTT
clone_size: NA; d_call: NA; v_call: TRBV29-1; j_call: TRBJ1-5; cdr3_aa: CSVRTSPTGPQHF; cdr3_nt: TGCAGCGTTCGGACGTCCCCTACGGGACCCCAGCATTTT
clone_size: NA; d_call: TRBD1; v_call: TRBV2; j_call: TRBJ2-1; cdr3_aa: CASMNRGYNEQFF; cdr3_nt: TGTGCCAGCATGAACAGGGGTTACAATGAGCAGTTCTTC
clone_size: NA; d_call: NA; v_call: TRBV15; j_call: TRBJ1-4; cdr3_aa: CATSGGAARKLFF; cdr3_nt: TGTGCCACCAGCGGTGGGGCGGCGCGAAAACTGTTTTTT
clone_size: NA; d_call: TRBD1; v_call: TRBV20-1; j_call: TRBJ1-5; cdr3_aa: CSAPGQGNQPQHF; cdr3_nt: TGCAGTGCCCCTGGACAGGGAAATCAGCCCCAGCATTTT
clone_size: NA; d_call: TRBD1; v_call: TRBV2; j_call: TRBJ2-7; cdr3_aa: CASSAGQGAYEQYF; cdr3_nt: TGTGCCAGCAGTGCCGGTCAGGGGGCCTACGAGCAGTACTTC
clone_size: NA; d_call: TRBD1; v_call: TRBV5-1; j_call: TRBJ2-5; cdr3_aa: CASSPGTVLQETQYF; cdr3_nt: TGCGCCAGCAGCCCTGGGACAGTGCTACAAGAGACCCAGTACTTC
clone_size: NA; d_call: NA; v_call: TRBV9; j_call: TRBJ2-7; cdr3_aa: CASSVDREAEQYF; cdr3_nt: TGTGCCAGCAGCGTAGACAGGGAAGCCGAGCAGTACTTC
clone_size: NA; d_call: TRBD1; v_call: TRBV5-1; j_call: TRBJ2-7; cdr3_aa: CASKDRISYEQYF; cdr3_nt: TGCGCCAGCAAGGACAGGATCTCCTACGAGCAGTACTTC
clone_size: NA; d_call: TRBD2; v_call: TRBV20-1; j_call: TRBJ2-3; cdr3_aa: CSASGTSGGPRVTDTQYF; cdr3_nt: TGCAGTGCTAGCGGGACTAGCGGGGGACCGAGGGTCACAGATACGCAGTATTTT
clone_size: NA; d_call: NA; v_call: TRBV7-9; j_call: TRBJ1-1; cdr3_aa: CASSKRTGTQNTEAFF; cdr3_nt: TGTGCCAGCAGCAAGAGGACCGGGACACAGAACACTGAAGCTTTCTTT
clone_size: NA; d_call: NA; v_call: TRBV7-3; j_call: TRBJ2-6; cdr3_aa: CASSSPQGSGANVLTF; cdr3_nt: TGTGCCAGCAGCTCTCCTCAGGGCTCTGGGGCCAACGTCCTGACTTTC
clone_size: NA; d_call: TRBD1; v_call: TRBV15; j_call: TRBJ2-5; cdr3_aa: CATSETGAQETQYF; cdr3_nt: TGTGCCACCAGCGAGACAGGGGCCCAAGAGACCCAGTACTTC
clone_size: NA; d_call: NA; v_call: TRBV11-2; j_call: TRBJ2-3; cdr3_aa: CATRRGAGSDTQYF; cdr3_nt: TGTGCCACCCGGAGGGGGGCTGGATCAGATACGCAGTATTTT
clone_size: NA; d_call: TRBD1; v_call: TRBV20-1; j_call: TRBJ1-2; cdr3_aa: CGKQGRYEDGYTF; cdr3_nt: TGCGGAAAACAGGGGCGCTACGAGGATGGCTACACCTTC
clone_size: NA; d_call: NA; v_call: TRBV25-1; j_call: TRBJ2-7; cdr3_aa: CASGDDSYEQYF; cdr3_nt: TGTGCCAGCGGGGACGACTCCTACGAGCAGTACTTC
clone_size: NA; d_call: NA; v_call: TRBV20-1; j_call: TRBJ2-1; cdr3_aa: CSANPRLNEQFF; cdr3_nt: TGCAGTGCAAATCCAAGGCTCAATGAGCAGTTCTTC
clone_size: NA; d_call: NA; v_call: TRBV6-2/TRBV6-3; j_call: TRBJ1-5; cdr3_aa: CASSLFSSNQPQHF; cdr3_nt: TGTGCCAGCAGCCTATTCTCAAGCAATCAGCCCCAGCATTTT
clone_size: NA; d_call: TRBD1; v_call: TRBV7-9; j_call: TRBJ2-6; cdr3_aa: CASIRGQGRPGANVLTF; cdr3_nt: TGTGCCAGCATCCGAGGACAGGGTCGCCCTGGGGCCAACGTCCTGACTTTC
clone_size: NA; d_call: NA; v_call: TRBV30; j_call: TRBJ2-5; cdr3_aa: CAWGRVPQETQYF; cdr3_nt: TGTGCCTGGGGTCGAGTCCCCCAAGAGACCCAGTACTTC
clone_size: NA; d_call: NA; v_call: TRBV27; j_call: TRBJ2-2; cdr3_aa: CASSPRGDLTGELFF; cdr3_nt: TGTGCCAGCAGTCCCCGAGGGGATCTCACCGGGGAGCTGTTTTTT
clone_size: once; d_call: TRBD1; v_call: TRBV20-1; j_call: TRBJ2-1; cdr3_aa: CSGRTGVGNEQFF; cdr3_nt: TGCAGTGGGAGGACAGGGGTGGGGAATGAGCAGTTCTTC
clone_size: NA; d_call: TRBD1; v_call: TRBV30; j_call: TRBJ2-7; cdr3_aa: CACHNPDRAQYF; cdr3_nt: TGTGCCTGCCACAACCCGGACAGGGCACAGTACTTC
clone_size: NA; d_call: TRBD1; v_call: TRBV5-6; j_call: TRBJ1-2; cdr3_aa: CASSPRQGSSRGYTF; cdr3_nt: TGTGCCAGCAGCCCGAGACAGGGTTCTAGTCGTGGCTACACCTTC
clone_size: once; d_call: NA; v_call: TRBV28; j_call: TRBJ1-5; cdr3_aa: CASSLTQPQHF; cdr3_nt: TGTGCCAGCAGTCTAACTCAGCCCCAGCATTTT
clone_size: NA; d_call: TRBD1; v_call: TRBV9; j_call: TRBJ1-2; cdr3_aa: CASSVGAAGGGRYTF; cdr3_nt: TGTGCCAGCAGCGTAGGAGCCGCAGGGGGGGGACGCTACACCTTC
clone_size: NA; d_call: NA; v_call: TRBV5-1; j_call: TRBJ2-2; cdr3_aa: CASSLELFGELFF; cdr3_nt: TGCGCCAGCAGCTTGGAGCTCTTCGGGGAGCTGTTTTTT
clone_size: NA; d_call: NA; v_call: TRBV7-3; j_call: TRBJ1-1; cdr3_aa: CASSPLTGGGTEAFF; cdr3_nt: TGTGCCAGCAGCCCGCTCACGGGGGGCGGCACTGAAGCTTTCTTT
clone_size: NA; d_call: NA; v_call: TRBV30; j_call: TRBJ1-2; cdr3_aa: CAWSPVRANYGYTF; cdr3_nt: TGTGCCTGGAGCCCCGTCCGGGCAAACTATGGCTACACCTTC
clone_size: NA; d_call: NA; v_call: TRBV29-1; j_call: TRBJ2-7; cdr3_aa: CSVNEQGYEQYF; cdr3_nt: TGCAGCGTCAACGAACAGGGCTACGAGCAGTACTTC
clone_size: NA; d_call: NA; v_call: TRBV20-1; j_call: TRBJ1-5; cdr3_aa: CSAGESGGRRQPQHF; cdr3_nt: TGCAGTGCAGGGGAGAGCGGGGGTCGGAGACAGCCCCAGCATTTT